This T cell receptor beta chain was sequenced during a study of shared clonotypes between healthy human individuals. Findings and caveats of the study: The low donor count limited represented genetic and exposure-history diversity. Non-shared clonotypes had lower generation probabilities than clonotypes shared by all four sorted-subset donors.

Comments on this clone: Antigen unknown.

Sequencing was at deep level. The repertoire was sequenced with immunoSEQ multiplex PCR; TCRdb's copy has only in-frame clones and lacks some. The sample yields more than 1.2 million clones, approximately 98.5% seen once. The CDR3 contains 15 residues. J gave up 5 bases and V 3 bases, and 6 bases lay outside the gene matches. CDR1 is MGHRA, CDR2 YSYEKL, per germline. Adult Caucasians living in Nashville, Tennessee made up all of the donors. The TCR sequence derives from a young man in good health. The V gene is TRBV4-1, the J gene TRBJ1-5; 8 bases agree with TRBD1. The specimen was naive CD4+ T cells sorted from blood. As for subset: CD45RA+ positively selected. CDR3 in amino acids: CASSQVGRGHQPQHF. The CDR3 region has the DNA TGCGCCAGCAGCCAGGTGGGCAGGGGGCATCAGCCCCAGCATTTT.